The present T cell receptor beta chain was sequenced within a study of TIL therapy for anti-PD-1-resistant metastatic lung cancer. Background on the study: Patients then received nivolumab; progressors got lymphodepletion, TIL and IL-2.

Time point given: pre-treatment sample, taken before nivolumab and TIL therapy. Patients were adults with stage 4 NSCLC. Remarks on this clone: The antigen remains undetermined.

This CDR3 is 18 amino acids long. Trimming removed 0 bases from V and 0 bases from J, with 18 bases in between. The immunoSEQ assay was v3. Sequencing depth was around 2.2 million read pairs for survey level, roughly 4.5-6 million for deep. The assay was immunoSEQ multiplex PCR, and TCRdb's table has in-frame clones only and misses some. In the table there are 55,000 to 60,000 clones, roughly 80% of which are singletons. Overall study findings and caveats: Infused TIL clonotypes partially replaced the baseline blood repertoire, then decayed over months.

Source: blood, taken at baseline. The genes are TRBV5-7 and TRBJ1-2, with unresolved D. TRBV5-7 is reported as an ORF; its role is uncertain. The receptor comes from a person aged 25 to 85 with non-small cell lung cancer. The CDR3: CASSLVARLEWANYGYTF. Here the CDR3 DNA reads TGTGCCAGCAGCTTGGTCGCCCGGCTGGAGTGGGCTAACTATGGCTACACCTTC.